Listed below are T cell receptor beta chains from one sample, sequenced in a study of blood T cells in healthy people across ages. Using its own MiXCR run on the 5' RACE reads, TCRdb lists one record per CDR3 protein. The table shows 650,000 to 1,000,000 distinct CDR3 sequences, with about half occurring only once. Sample: blood. The receptor source for this set is a man older than 75 in good health. The conserved cysteine and the conserved F or W are not part of the CDR3 here. The order of the fields is D gene, clone size, V gene, CDR3 protein. The D gene is left open where the match is weak. Clone size, where shown, is once, few, many, or a class for clones that have expanded.

TRBD2 | . | TRBV13 | ASSRTSGGITDTQY
. | . | TRBV6-2/TRBV6-3 | ASTRTRPNTEAF
. | . | TRBV28 | ASTPREAAAYNEQY
. | . | TRBV7-3 | ASSLFLNGLPRDTQY
TRBD2 | . | TRBV28 | ASRRTSGIYEQY
TRBD1 | . | TRBV12-3/TRBV12-4 | ASSSTGQANNEQY
TRBD1 | few | TRBV5-1 | ASSTGRTGKNTEAF
TRBD2 | few | TRBV7-2 | ASSPGLAGLYNEQY
. | . | TRBV2 | ASKEGGLEQY
. | few | TRBV29-1 | SANRENTEAF
. | . | TRBV20-1 | SARDEGRKETQY
TRBD1 | . | TRBV28 | ASSRTGVYNEQF
TRBD1 | once | TRBV10-3 | AIVRQGMTISNYGYT
TRBD1 | few | TRBV7-2 | ASSSRVGTGLYNEQF
. | . | TRBV30 | AWSVVPTQGQAF
. | . | TRBV5-1 | ASSLGRASDIQY
TRBD2 | once | TRBV27 | ASRGNSGGFSYNEQF
. | many | TRBV2 | ASGGDSYNEQF
TRBD2 | . | TRBV7-2 | ASASGLYRADTQY
. | few | TRBV20-1 | SARAAGTGELF
TRBD2 | . | TRBV27 | ASSSTSGSSLSNEQF
. | many | TRBV15 | ATSRDRRGDTQY